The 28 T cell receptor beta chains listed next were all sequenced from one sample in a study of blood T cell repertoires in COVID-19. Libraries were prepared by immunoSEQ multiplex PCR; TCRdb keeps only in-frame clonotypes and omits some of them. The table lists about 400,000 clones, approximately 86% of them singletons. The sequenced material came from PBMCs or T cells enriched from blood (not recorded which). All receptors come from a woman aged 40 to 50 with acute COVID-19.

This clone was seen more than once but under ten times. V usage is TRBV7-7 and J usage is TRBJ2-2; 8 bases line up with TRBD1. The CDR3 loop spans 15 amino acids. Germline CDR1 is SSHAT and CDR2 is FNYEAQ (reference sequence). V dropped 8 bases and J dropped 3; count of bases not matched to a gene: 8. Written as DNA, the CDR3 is TGTGCCAGCGGCAGGGAACAGGGGGACACCGGGGAGCTGTTTTTT. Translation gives CASGREQGDTGELFF.

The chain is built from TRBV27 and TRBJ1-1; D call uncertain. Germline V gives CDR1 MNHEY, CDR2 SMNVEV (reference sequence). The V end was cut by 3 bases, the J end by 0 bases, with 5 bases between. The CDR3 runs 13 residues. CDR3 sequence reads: CASSFNMNTEAFF. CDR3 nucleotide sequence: TGTGCCAGCAGTTTTAATATGAACACTGAAGCTTTCTTT.

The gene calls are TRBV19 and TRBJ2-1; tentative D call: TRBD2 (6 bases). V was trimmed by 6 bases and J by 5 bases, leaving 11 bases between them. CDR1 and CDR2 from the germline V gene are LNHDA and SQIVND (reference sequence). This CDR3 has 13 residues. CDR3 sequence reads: CASRQGGNNEQFF. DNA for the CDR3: TGTGCCAGTAGGCAGGGAGGCAACAATGAGCAGTTCTTC.

The CDR3 region has the DNA TGTGCCAGTAGTTCGACAGTTCCCATGAACACTGAAGCTTTCTTT. Amino acids: CASSSTVPMNTEAFF. The V and J genes are TRBV19 and TRBJ1-1; D may be TRBD1 (5 bases). The V and J ends lost 5 bases and 0 bases respectively, with 13 bases between them. This CDR3 is 15 amino acids long. Germline assignment: CDR1 LNHDA and CDR2 SQIVND (reference sequence).

The CDR3 DNA sequence: TGTGCCAGCAGCTTAGATTCCCTGAACACCGGGGAGCTGTTTTTT. It codes for CASSLDSLNTGELFF. The gene calls are TRBV11-3 and TRBJ2-2; D gene uncertain. Trimming shortened V by 0 bases and J by 1 base, and 6 bases separated the two germline ends. Per the germline V gene, CDR1 is SGHNT and CDR2 is YENEEA. This CDR3 is 15 amino acids long.

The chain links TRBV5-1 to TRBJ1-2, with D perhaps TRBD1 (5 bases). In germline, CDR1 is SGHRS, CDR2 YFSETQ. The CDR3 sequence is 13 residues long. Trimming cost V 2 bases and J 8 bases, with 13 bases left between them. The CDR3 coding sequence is TGCGCCAGCAGCTTTTTGGCAGGGTCCGGCTACACCTTC. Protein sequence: CASSFLAGSGYTF.

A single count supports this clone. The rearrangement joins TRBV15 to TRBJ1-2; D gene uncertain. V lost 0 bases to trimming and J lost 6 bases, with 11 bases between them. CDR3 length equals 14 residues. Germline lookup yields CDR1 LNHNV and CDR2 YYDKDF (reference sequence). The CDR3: CATSRDHDSNGYTF. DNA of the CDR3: TGTGCCACCAGCAGAGATCACGATTCTAATGGCTACACCTTC.

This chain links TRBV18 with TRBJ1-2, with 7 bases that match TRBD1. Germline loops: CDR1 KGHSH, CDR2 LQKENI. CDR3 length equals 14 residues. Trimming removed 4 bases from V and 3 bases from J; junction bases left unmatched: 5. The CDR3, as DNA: TGTGCCAGCTCACTAAATGACAGGGACTATGGCTACACCTTC. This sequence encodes CASSLNDRDYGYTF.

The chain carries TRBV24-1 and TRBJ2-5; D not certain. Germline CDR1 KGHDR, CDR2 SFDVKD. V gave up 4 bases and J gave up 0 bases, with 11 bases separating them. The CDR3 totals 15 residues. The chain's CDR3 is CATSEIDGYQETQYF. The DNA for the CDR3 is TGTGCCACCAGTGAAATTGACGGGTACCAAGAGACCCAGTACTTC.

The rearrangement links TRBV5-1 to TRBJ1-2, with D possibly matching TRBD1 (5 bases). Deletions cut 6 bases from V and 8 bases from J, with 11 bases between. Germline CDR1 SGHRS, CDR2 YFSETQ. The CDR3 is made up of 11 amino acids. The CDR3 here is CASIGQGGYTF. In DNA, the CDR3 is TGCGCCAGCATTGGGCAGGGCGGCTACACCTTC. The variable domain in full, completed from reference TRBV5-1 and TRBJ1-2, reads KAGVTQTPRYLIKTRGQQVTLSCSPISGHRSVSWYQQTPGQGLQFLFEYFSETQRNKGNFPGRFSGRQFSNSRSEMNVSTLELGDSALYLCASIGQGGYTFGSGTRLTVV.

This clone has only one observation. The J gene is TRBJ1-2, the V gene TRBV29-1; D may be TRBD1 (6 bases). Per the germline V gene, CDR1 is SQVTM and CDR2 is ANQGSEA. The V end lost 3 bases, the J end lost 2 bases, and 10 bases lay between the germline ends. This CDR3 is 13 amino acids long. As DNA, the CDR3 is TGCAGCGTTGATAGGACAGCAAACTATGGCTACACCTTC. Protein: CSVDRTANYGYTF.

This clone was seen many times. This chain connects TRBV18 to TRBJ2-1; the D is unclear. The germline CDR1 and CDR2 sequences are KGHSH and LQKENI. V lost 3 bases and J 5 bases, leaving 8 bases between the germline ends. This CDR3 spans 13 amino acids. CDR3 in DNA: TGTGCCAGCTCACCGGGCCAGCACAATGAGCAGTTCTTC. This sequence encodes CASSPGQHNEQFF.

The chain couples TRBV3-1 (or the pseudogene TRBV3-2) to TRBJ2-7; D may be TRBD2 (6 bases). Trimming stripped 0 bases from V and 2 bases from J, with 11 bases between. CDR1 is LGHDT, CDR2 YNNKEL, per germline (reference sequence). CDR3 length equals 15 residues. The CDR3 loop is CASSQEWRATYEQYF. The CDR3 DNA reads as TGTGCCAGCAGCCAAGAGTGGAGGGCCACCTACGAGCAGTACTTC.

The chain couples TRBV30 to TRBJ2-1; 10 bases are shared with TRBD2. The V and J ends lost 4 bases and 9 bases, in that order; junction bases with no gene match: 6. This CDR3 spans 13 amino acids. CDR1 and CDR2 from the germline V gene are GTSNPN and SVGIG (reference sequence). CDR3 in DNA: TGTGCCTGGACTAGCGGGGGAGATTTTGAGCAGTTCTTC. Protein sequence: CAWTSGGDFEQFF. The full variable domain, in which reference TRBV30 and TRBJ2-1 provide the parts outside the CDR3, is SQTIHQWPATLVQPVGSPLSLECTVEGTSNPNLYWYRQAAGRGLQLLFYSVGIGQISSEVPQNLSASRPQDRQFILSSKKLLLSDSGFYLCAWTSGGDFEQFFGPGTRLTVL.

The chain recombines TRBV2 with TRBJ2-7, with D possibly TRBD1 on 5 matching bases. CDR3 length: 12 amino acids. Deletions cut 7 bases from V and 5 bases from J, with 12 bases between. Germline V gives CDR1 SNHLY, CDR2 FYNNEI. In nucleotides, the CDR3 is TGTGCCAGCAAGTTGGGGCTACACGAGCAGTACTTC. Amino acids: CASKLGLHEQYF. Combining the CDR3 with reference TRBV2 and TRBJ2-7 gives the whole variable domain EPEVTQTPSHQVTQMGQEVILRCVPISNHLYFYWYRQILGQKVEFLVSFYNNEISEKSEIFDDQFSVERPDGSNFTLKIRSTKLEDSAMYFCASKLGLHEQYFGPGTRLTVT.

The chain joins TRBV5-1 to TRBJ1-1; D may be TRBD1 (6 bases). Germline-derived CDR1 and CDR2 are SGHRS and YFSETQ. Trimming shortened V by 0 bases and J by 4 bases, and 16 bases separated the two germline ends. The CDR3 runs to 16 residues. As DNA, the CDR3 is TGCGCCAGCAGCTTGGAGGGGGTTGGTGCGGCCACTGAAGCTTTCTTT. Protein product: CASSLEGVGAATEAFF.

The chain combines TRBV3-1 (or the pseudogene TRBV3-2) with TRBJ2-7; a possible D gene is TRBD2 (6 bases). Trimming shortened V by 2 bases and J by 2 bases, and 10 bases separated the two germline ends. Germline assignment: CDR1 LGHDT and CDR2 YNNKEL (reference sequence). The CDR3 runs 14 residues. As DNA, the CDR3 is TGTGCCAGCAGCCAACGGACTAATCCCTACGAGCAGTACTTC. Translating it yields CASSQRTNPYEQYF.

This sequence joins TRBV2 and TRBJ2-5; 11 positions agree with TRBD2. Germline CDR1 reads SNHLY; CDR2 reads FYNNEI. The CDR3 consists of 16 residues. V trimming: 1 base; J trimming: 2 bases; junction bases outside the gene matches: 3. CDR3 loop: CASSEGLAGGQETQYF. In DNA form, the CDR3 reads TGTGCCAGCAGTGAAGGGCTAGCGGGGGGTCAAGAGACCCAGTACTTC.

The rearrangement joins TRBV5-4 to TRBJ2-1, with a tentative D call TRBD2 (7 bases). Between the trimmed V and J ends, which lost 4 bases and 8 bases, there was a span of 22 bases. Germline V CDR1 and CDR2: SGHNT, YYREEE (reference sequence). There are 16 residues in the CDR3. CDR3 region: CASSLPRGDTGYEQFF. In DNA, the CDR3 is TGTGCCAGCAGCCTTCCACGGGGGGACACCGGCTATGAGCAGTTCTTC.

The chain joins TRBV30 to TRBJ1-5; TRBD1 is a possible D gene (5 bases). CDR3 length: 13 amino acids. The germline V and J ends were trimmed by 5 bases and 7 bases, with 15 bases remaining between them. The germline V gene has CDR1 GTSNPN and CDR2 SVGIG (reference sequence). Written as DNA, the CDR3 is TGTGCCTGGTCCCCAGGGTTTGAGCAGCCCCAGCATTTT. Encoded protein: CAWSPGFEQPQHF.

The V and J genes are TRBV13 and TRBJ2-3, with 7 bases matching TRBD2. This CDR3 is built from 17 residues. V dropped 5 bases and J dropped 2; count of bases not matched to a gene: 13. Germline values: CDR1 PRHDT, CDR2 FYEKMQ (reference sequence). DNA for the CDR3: TGTGCCAGCAGCACCAACTGGGAGCGGGAAGACACAGATACGCAGTATTTT. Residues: CASSTNWEREDTDTQYF.

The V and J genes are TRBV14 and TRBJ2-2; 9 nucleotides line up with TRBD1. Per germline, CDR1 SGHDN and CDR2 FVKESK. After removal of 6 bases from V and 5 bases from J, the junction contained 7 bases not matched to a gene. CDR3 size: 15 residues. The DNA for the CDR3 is TGTGCCAGCAGTCGGGGACAGGGATTGACCGGGGAGCTGTTTTTT. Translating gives CASSRGQGLTGELFF.

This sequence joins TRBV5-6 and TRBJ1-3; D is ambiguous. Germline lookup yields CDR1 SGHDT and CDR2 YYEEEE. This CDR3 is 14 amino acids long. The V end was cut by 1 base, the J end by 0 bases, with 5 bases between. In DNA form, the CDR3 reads TGTGCCAGCAGCTTGTTCTACTCTGGAAACACCATATATTTT. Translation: CASSLFYSGNTIYF.

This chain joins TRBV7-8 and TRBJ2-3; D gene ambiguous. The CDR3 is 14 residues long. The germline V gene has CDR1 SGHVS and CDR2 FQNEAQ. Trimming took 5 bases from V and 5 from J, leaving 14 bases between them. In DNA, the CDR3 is TGTGCCAGCAGCGCGCCCCGGTTTCAAGATACGCAGTATTTT. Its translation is CASSAPRFQDTQYF.

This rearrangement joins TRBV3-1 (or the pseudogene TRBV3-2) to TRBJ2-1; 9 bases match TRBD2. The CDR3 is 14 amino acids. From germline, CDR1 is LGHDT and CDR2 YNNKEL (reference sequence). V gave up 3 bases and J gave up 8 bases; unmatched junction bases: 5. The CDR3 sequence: CASSHAGGSDEQFF. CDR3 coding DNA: TGTGCCAGCAGCCACGCGGGGGGGTCCGATGAGCAGTTCTTC.

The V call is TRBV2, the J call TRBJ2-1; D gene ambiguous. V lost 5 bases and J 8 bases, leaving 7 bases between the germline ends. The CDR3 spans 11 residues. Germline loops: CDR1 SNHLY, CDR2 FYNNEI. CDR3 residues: CASSSRDEQFF. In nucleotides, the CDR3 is TGTGCCAGCAGTTCTCGGGATGAGCAGTTCTTC.

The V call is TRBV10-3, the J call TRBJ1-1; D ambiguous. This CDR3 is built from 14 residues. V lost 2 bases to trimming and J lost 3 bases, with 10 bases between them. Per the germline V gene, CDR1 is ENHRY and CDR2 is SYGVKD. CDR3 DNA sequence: TGTGCCATCAGTGAGGAGGCGGCGTACACTGAAGCTTTCTTT. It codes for CAISEEAAYTEAFF.

DNA of the CDR3: TGTGCCAGCGCCCGACAGGGGTTATACGAGCAGTACTTC. Translated, it gives CASARQGLYEQYF. The chain uses TRBV27 and TRBJ2-7; 8 bases are a match to TRBD1. Germline V lookup: CDR1 MNHEY, CDR2 SMNVEV (reference sequence). After removal of 8 bases from V and 4 bases from J, the junction contained 7 bases not matched to a gene. This CDR3 is built from 13 residues.